Shown below are 31 T cell receptor beta chains from a single sample sequenced in a study of OX40 agonist ivuxolimab in advanced cancers. Clones were sequenced by immunoSEQ multiplex PCR, and TCRdb holds only the in-frame ones, with some missing. The sample shows about 88,000 clones, approximately 85% of them seen only once. The specimen was CD4+ or CD8+ T cells sorted from blood, collected in a trial of the OX40 agonist ivuxolimab. These receptors were collected from an adult with an advanced solid tumor such as melanoma, head and neck, liver or kidney cancer.

This clone was seen only a few times. This sequence joins TRBV6-5 and TRBJ1-1; TRBD1 aligns across 8 bases. The CDR3 extends over 16 amino acids. J was trimmed by 4 bases and V by 4 bases; bases with no gene match: 11. Germline V gene sequence: CDR1 MNHEY, CDR2 SVGAGI. CDR3 coding DNA: TGTGCCAGCAGTTCCTATCGACCCGACAGGGGCACTGAAGCTTTCTTT. It yields the protein CASSSYRPDRGTEAFF.

The J gene is TRBJ2-3, the V gene TRBV5-1, with D perhaps TRBD1 (6 bases). This CDR3 comprises 14 residues. Deletions cut 4 bases from V and 0 bases from J, with 9 bases between. Germline assignment: CDR1 SGHRS and CDR2 YFSETQ. The CDR3 loop is CASSLGQSTDTQYF. In DNA, the CDR3 is TGCGCCAGCAGCCTTGGACAGAGCACAGATACGCAGTATTTT.

The genes are TRBV7-9 and TRBJ2-6; D may be TRBD1 or TRBD2 (6 bases each). The germline V and J ends were trimmed by 5 bases and 0 bases, with 17 bases remaining between them. Germline values: CDR1 SEHNR, CDR2 FQNEAQ (reference sequence). The CDR3 contains 18 residues. Here the CDR3 reads CASSSRGTPYSGANVLTF. In nucleotides, the CDR3 is TGTGCCAGCAGCAGCCGCGGGACACCCTACTCTGGGGCCAACGTCCTGACTTTC. The variable domain in full, with the rest retrieved from reference TRBV7-9 and TRBJ2-6, is DTGVSQNPRHKITKRGQNVTFRCDPISEHNRLYWYRQTLGQGPEFLTYFQNEAQLEKSRLLSDRFSAERPKGSFSTLEIQRTEQGDSAMYLCASSSRGTPYSGANVLTFGAGSRLTVL.

This clone was counted between two and nine times. The chain is built from TRBV7-9 and TRBJ2-6; unclear D gene. Germline assignment: CDR1 SEHNR and CDR2 FQNEAQ (reference sequence). V dropped 1 base and J dropped 0 bases, with 4 bases sitting between them. This CDR3 is 15 amino acids long. CDR3 protein: CASSLVFSGANVLTF. In DNA, the CDR3 is TGTGCCAGCAGCTTAGTTTTCTCTGGGGCCAACGTCCTGACTTTC.

CDR3 in amino acids: CASSPGTRGTQYF. The CDR3 bases are TGTGCCAGCAGCCCCGGGACCCGAGGGACCCAGTACTTC. The chain joins TRBV7-9 to TRBJ2-5; D tentatively reads TRBD1 or TRBD2 (5 bases each). V was cut by 5 bases and J by 7 bases, with 14 bases left in between. The CDR3 is 13 residues long. The germline V gene encodes CDR1 SEHNR and CDR2 FQNEAQ (reference sequence). The full variable domain, with the rest looked up from reference TRBV7-9 and TRBJ2-5, is DTGVSQNPRHKITKRGQNVTFRCDPISEHNRLYWYRQTLGQGPEFLTYFQNEAQLEKSRLLSDRFSAERPKGSFSTLEIQRTEQGDSAMYLCASSPGTRGTQYFGPGTRLLVL.

This clone was recorded a few times. DNA of the CDR3: TGTGCCAGTTCTAAGATTCGGGACTCCTACAATGAGCAGTTCTTC. This translates into CASSKIRDSYNEQFF. The V call is TRBV7-2, the J call TRBJ2-1; D might be TRBD2 (5 bases). The CDR3 runs 15 residues. V lost 9 bases, J lost 0 bases, and 15 bases lay in between. Germline-derived CDR1 and CDR2 are SGHTA and FQGNSA.

V gene TRBV30 combines with J gene TRBJ1-1; TRBD1 might be the D (5 bases). Germline lookup yields CDR1 GTSNPN and CDR2 SVGIG (reference sequence). This CDR3 contains 11 residues. Trimming removed 2 bases from V and 6 bases from J, with 7 bases in between. CDR3 in DNA: TGTGCCTGGAGTTTGGGGGCTGAAGCTTTCTTT. Translated: CAWSLGAEAFF.

The J gene is TRBJ2-5, the V gene TRBV27, with 10 bases matching TRBD2. The tail of the sequence fits TRBJ2-7 better, so the J call may be wrong. Germline V gene lookup returns CDR1 MNHEY and CDR2 SMNVEV (reference sequence). The CDR3 is made up of 15 amino acids. The CDR3 nucleotides are TGTGCCAGCAGATATGGGACTAGCGTCTCCTACGAGCAGTACTTC. Amino acids: CASRYGTSVSYEQYF.

The chain carries TRBV5-5 and TRBJ2-1; D remains ambiguous. This CDR3 spans 15 amino acids. Trimming cost V 4 bases and J 2 bases, with 13 bases left between them. Looked up from germline, CDR1 is SGHKS and CDR2 is YYEKEE (reference sequence). CDR3 in amino acids: CASSPEWSAYNEQFF. CDR3 coding DNA: TGTGCCAGCAGCCCCGAATGGTCAGCCTACAATGAGCAGTTCTTC.

V usage is TRBV5-6 and J usage is TRBJ1-5; the match to TRBD1 covers 8 bases. The germline gives CDR1 SGHDT, CDR2 YYEEEE. The CDR3 is made up of 13 amino acids. V lost 8 bases to trimming and J lost 6 bases; unmatched junction nucleotides: 7. The CDR3 DNA reads as TGTGCCAGTTCCAGGGGGCGATCTCAGCCCCAGCATTTT. Residues: CASSRGRSQPQHF.

This chain connects TRBV5-1 to TRBJ1-3; 9 bases agree with TRBD1. J lost 0 bases, V lost 0 bases, and 4 bases had no gene match. CDR3 length equals 17 residues. Germline CDR1 and CDR2: SGHRS and YFSETQ. CDR3 in amino acids: CASSLGTGDGSGNTIYF. The CDR3 bases are TGCGCCAGCAGCTTGGGGACAGGGGATGGCTCTGGAAACACCATATATTTT.

The genes are TRBV28 and TRBJ2-3; 7 bases agree with TRBD2. After removal of 5 bases from V and 6 bases from J, the junction contained 14 bases not matched to a gene. This CDR3 is 16 amino acids long. Germline V gene sequence: CDR1 MDHEN, CDR2 SYDVKM. CDR3 sequence (DNA): TGTGCCAGCAGTCAAGTGGGGGAGGGCTTGATGGATACGCAGTATTTT. Translated, it gives CASSQVGEGLMDTQYF.

This sequence joins TRBV7-2 and TRBJ2-7; 10 positions match TRBD2. Germline trimming cut 1 base from V and 6 bases from J; bases unmatched to any gene: 0. This CDR3 comprises 13 residues. Germline-derived CDR1 and CDR2 are SGHTA and FQGNSA. Written as DNA, the CDR3 is TGTGCCAGCAGCTTAGGACTAGCGGGCGAGCAGTACTTC. Amino acid sequence: CASSLGLAGEQYF. Drawing the rest from reference TRBV7-2 and TRBJ2-7, the complete variable domain is GAGVSQSPSNKVTEKGKDVELRCDPISGHTALYWYRQSLGQGLEFLIYFQGNSAPDKSGLPSDRFSAERTGGSVSTLTIQRTQQEDSAVYLCASSLGLAGEQYFGPGTRLTVT.

The V call is TRBV10-3, the J call TRBJ1-5, with 10 bases fitting TRBD1. This CDR3 spans 15 amino acids. Per the germline V gene, CDR1 is ENHRY and CDR2 is SYGVKD. The J segment lost 7 bases and the V segment lost 5 bases, leaving 8 bases of the junction unmatched. CDR3 protein: CAISTDRGHGQPQHF. CDR3 in DNA: TGTGCCATCAGTACCGACAGGGGGCATGGGCAGCCCCAGCATTTT.

This sequence joins TRBV28 and TRBJ1-3; D gene uncertain. CDR3 length: 15 amino acids. Trimming took 5 bases from V and 8 from J, leaving 19 bases between them. CDR1 is MDHEN and CDR2 is SYDVKM in the germline V gene. The CDR3 region has the DNA TGTGCCAGCAGTGGAGCCGGCCCACGAGGAGACACCATATATTTT. It specifies CASSGAGPRGDTIYF. Using reference TRBV28 and TRBJ1-3 for the parts outside the CDR3, the full variable domain is DVKVTQSSRYLVKRTGEKVFLECVQDMDHENMFWYRQDPGLGLRLIYFSYDVKMKEKGDIPEGYSVSREKKERFSLILESASTNQTSMYLCASSGAGPRGDTIYFGEGSWLTVV.

The rearrangement uses TRBV13 and TRBJ2-4; TRBD2 aligns across 15 bases. V trimming: 5 bases; J trimming: 6 bases; junction bases outside the gene matches: 8. The germline V gene encodes CDR1 PRHDT and CDR2 FYEKMQ (reference sequence). The CDR3 is made up of 17 amino acids. The DNA of the CDR3 is TGTGCCAGCAGCCCGGGACTAGCGGGAGGAAGGGGAAACATTCAGTACTTC. Amino acid sequence: CASSPGLAGGRGNIQYF.

The chain joins TRBV5-6 to TRBJ2-5, with D hard to call. V was trimmed by 1 base and J by 2 bases, leaving 3 bases between them. Germline values: CDR1 SGHDT, CDR2 YYEEEE. This CDR3 contains 12 residues. The CDR3, as DNA: TGTGCCAGCAGCTTGTTGCAAGAGACCCAGTACTTC. The encoded protein is CASSLLQETQYF.

A few counts support this clone. The rearrangement uses TRBV19 and TRBJ1-5; maybe TRBD1 (5 bases). Per germline, CDR1 LNHDA and CDR2 SQIVND (reference sequence). CDR3 length equals 14 residues. Trimming removed 3 bases at V and 0 bases at J, with 6 bases between. The CDR3, as DNA: TGTGCCAGTAGTATGGGGGTTAGCAATCAGCCCCAGCATTTT. Its translation: CASSMGVSNQPQHF. Full variable domain (missing parts from reference TRBV19 and TRBJ1-5): DGGITQSPKYLFRKEGQNVTLSCEQNLNHDAMYWYRQDPGQGLRLIYYSQIVNDFQKGDIAEGYSVSREKKESFPLTVTSAQKNPTAFYLCASSMGVSNQPQHFGDGTRLSIL.

This chain links TRBV12-5 with TRBJ2-5, with 7 bases that match TRBD1. This CDR3 comprises 16 residues. V was pared by 5 bases and J by 2 bases, with 11 bases of the junction left unmatched. CDR1 is LGHNT, CDR2 FRNRAP, per germline. The CDR3 DNA reads TGTGCTAGTGGTCCCGGGGCAGGGGGTTTTCAAGAGACCCAGTACTTC. It codes for CASGPGAGGFQETQYF.

This chain connects TRBV7-8 to TRBJ2-1; D may correspond to TRBD1 or TRBD2 (5 bases each). The CDR3 totals 15 residues. V was clipped by 2 bases and J by 6 bases, with 14 bases between them. In germline, CDR1 is SGHVS, CDR2 FQNEAQ. The CDR3 loop is CASSLLRGAGNEQFF. DNA of the CDR3: TGTGCCAGCAGCTTACTCCGAGGGGCCGGCAATGAGCAGTTCTTC.

The CDR3 reads CASSPRWVSNQPQHF. As DNA, the CDR3 is TGTGCCAGCAGCCCGCGGTGGGTTAGCAATCAGCCCCAGCATTTT. V gene TRBV6-5 combines with J gene TRBJ1-5; unclear D gene. Germline CDR1 reads MNHEY; CDR2 reads SVGAGI. V was cut by 6 bases and J by 0 bases, with 12 bases left in between. CDR3 length: 15 amino acids.

This chain connects TRBV27 to TRBJ1-2, with 8 bases aligning to TRBD1. The trim removed 5 bases at V and 8 bases at J, leaving 13 bases unmatched. CDR1 and CDR2 from the germline V gene are MNHEY and SMNVEV (reference sequence). CDR3 length equals 15 residues. In DNA form, the CDR3 reads TGTGCCAGCAGTAATACCTACAGGGGGGAAAACGGCTACACCTTC. The encoded protein is CASSNTYRGENGYTF.

This chain links TRBV7-6 with TRBJ2-4; D is unclear. Germline V lookup: CDR1 SGHVS, CDR2 FNYEAQ. CDR3 length: 14 amino acids. V lost 4 bases and J lost 7, with 14 bases in between. The CDR3 region is CASSSGQGRNIQYF. The CDR3 DNA reads TGTGCCAGCAGCTCGGGTCAAGGCAGGAACATTCAGTACTTC. Complete variable domain (other parts from reference TRBV7-6 and TRBJ2-4): GAGVSQSPRYKVTKRGQDVALRCDPISGHVSLYWYRQALGQGPEFLTYFNYEAQQDKSGLPNDRFSAERPEGSISTLTIQRTEQRDSAMYRCASSSGQGRNIQYFGAGTRLSVL.

The chain is built from TRBV30 and TRBJ2-7; D is possibly TRBD2 (5 bases). CDR1 and CDR2 (germline): GTSNPN, SVGIG (reference sequence). The length of the CDR3 is 15 residues. V dropped 2 bases and J dropped 0 bases, with 14 bases sitting between them. CDR3 in amino acids: CAWSRGLSGSYEQYF. CDR3 bases: TGTGCCTGGAGTAGAGGACTTTCCGGCTCCTACGAGCAGTACTTC. Supplemented by reference TRBV30 and TRBJ2-7, the full variable domain reads SQTIHQWPATLVQPVGSPLSLECTVEGTSNPNLYWYRQAAGRGLQLLFYSVGIGQISSEVPQNLSASRPQDRQFILSSKKLLLSDSGFYLCAWSRGLSGSYEQYFGPGTRLTVT.

This rearrangement joins TRBV14 to TRBJ2-7; D gene unclear. V lost 0 bases and J 0 bases, leaving 15 bases between the germline ends. Germline V gene lookup returns CDR1 SGHDN and CDR2 FVKESK. There are 17 residues in the CDR3. The CDR3 region has the DNA TGTGCCAGCAGCCAAGATGGTGCAGGTCCTAGCTCCTACGAGCAGTACTTC. As protein: CASSQDGAGPSSYEQYF.

The chain employs TRBV5-1 and TRBJ1-4; D possibly corresponds to TRBD1 (6 bases). Germline V gene data show CDR1 as SGHRS and CDR2 as YFSETQ. V shed 4 bases and J shed 2 bases, with 9 bases lying between them. The CDR3 extends over 14 amino acids. CDR3 in DNA: TGCGCCAGCAGCCCGGACAGCACTAATGAAAAACTGTTTTTT. It translates to CASSPDSTNEKLFF. The variable domain in full, completed from reference TRBV5-1 and TRBJ1-4, reads KAGVTQTPRYLIKTRGQQVTLSCSPISGHRSVSWYQQTPGQGLQFLFEYFSETQRNKGNFPGRFSGRQFSNSRSEMNVSTLELGDSALYLCASSPDSTNEKLFFGSGTQLSVL.

This clone has more than one count but fewer than ten. V is TRBV30 and J is TRBJ2-7, with D perhaps TRBD2 (6 bases). CDR1 is GTSNPN and CDR2 is SVGIG in the germline V gene (reference sequence). Trimming left V 2 bases short and J 2 bases short, with 10 bases between. The CDR3 sequence is 13 residues long. CDR3 sequence reads: CAWSRSGPYEQYF. Here the CDR3 DNA reads TGTGCCTGGAGTAGGAGCGGGCCCTACGAGCAGTACTTC.

The rearrangement links TRBV2 to TRBJ1-2; D gene ambiguous. The germline V gene encodes CDR1 SNHLY and CDR2 FYNNEI. The CDR3 length is 13 residues. V was cut by 7 bases and J by 4 bases, with 13 bases left in between. CDR3 residues: CASTDGRVYGYTF. In DNA, the CDR3 is TGTGCCAGCACTGACGGGAGGGTCTATGGCTACACCTTC.

This chain joins TRBV5-4 and TRBJ1-2; D gene unclear. V shed 2 bases and J shed 7 bases, with 15 bases lying between them. Germline CDR1 is SGHNT and CDR2 is YYREEE (reference sequence). CDR3 size: 14 residues. The CDR3: CASSFKAVEVGYTF. In nucleotides, the CDR3 is TGTGCCAGCAGCTTTAAAGCGGTCGAGGTTGGCTACACCTTC.

The chain couples TRBV11-2 to TRBJ2-2, with D perhaps assigned TRBD1 or TRBD2 (5 bases each). The CDR3 length is 15 residues. Trimming took 4 bases from V and 3 from J, leaving 12 bases between them. Germline assignment: CDR1 SGHAT and CDR2 FQNNGV. The CDR3 reads CASSSSGTHTGELFF. Here the CDR3 DNA reads TGTGCCAGCAGCTCCTCCGGGACCCACACCGGGGAGCTGTTTTTT.

V is TRBV19 and J is TRBJ1-1; D uncertain. V was pared by 6 bases and J by 1 base, with 9 bases between. This CDR3 is built from 13 residues. The germline V gene encodes CDR1 LNHDA and CDR2 SQIVND (reference sequence). Written as DNA, the CDR3 is TGTGCCAGTAGCTGGACCAAGAACACTGAAGCTTTCTTT. Its translation is CASSWTKNTEAFF.